This T cell receptor (beta chain) was captured by sequencing in a study of spatial heterogeneity in lung cancer. This clonotype was counted ten times or more. Every individual TCR cDNA molecule carried its own unique molecular identifier, which allowed correction of PCR and sequencing errors. In TCRdb, the 5' RACE reads were re-called with MiXCR into one record per CDR3 protein. The repertoire holds roughly 39,000 distinct CDR3 sequences, approximately 7.5% seen once, with over 25% in the top ten. The CDR3 extends over 14 amino acids. Trimming cost V 0 bases and J 2 bases, with 11 bases left between them. Looked up from germline, CDR1 is DFQATT and CDR2 is SNEGSKA (reference sequence). Noted time point: sample taken at primary tumor resection.

Sequences were derived from PBMCs, sampled at surgery. This sequence originates from a male donor with early-stage non-small cell lung cancer. This chain uses TRBV20-1 with TRBJ2-7; no clear D. CDR3 protein: CSARDGSDPYEQYV. The CDR3, as DNA: TGCAGTGCTAGAGATGGGTCGGACCCCTACGAGCAGTACGTC.